This paragraph reports one TCR beta chain. Its antigen is unknown. These data belong to a study of T cell repertoires in cytomegalovirus infection. For the study at large: Public TCR beta signatures marked donors with CMV infection and the matching HLA.

In TCRdb, the reads were re-called with MiXCR into one record per CDR3 protein. The sample consists of approximately 300,000 distinct CDR3 sequences, around a quarter of them appearing once. Trimming pared 4 bases from V and 5 bases from J, leaving 8 bases between. Germline values: CDR1 LGHNA, CDR2 YSLEER. There are 13 residues in the CDR3. This TCR came from a human donor in good health (CMV status not recorded). Some clones in this sample may be carry-over from other donors' samples. The input for sequencing was cultured PBMCs, taken from culture after CMV antigen stimulation. This chain uses TRBV4-3 with TRBJ2-2; D is ambiguous. The CDR3 region has the DNA TGCGCCAGCAGCCTACAAGGAACCGGGGAGCTGTTTTTT. Amino acid sequence: CASSLQGTGELFF.